The present entry profiles one T cell receptor (beta chain) with its context. Antigen: not known. The method was immunoSEQ multiplex PCR; TCRdb's version includes in-frame clones alone and lacks a portion of them. This table holds some 88,000 clones, around 93% found once. These data come from a study of graft-versus-host responses after intestinal transplantation. Background on the study: Anti-thymocyte globulin induction, then tacrolimus and steroids for around three years, went to all recipients.

V lost 1 base and J lost 7; bases outside the gene matches: 6. The CDR3 length is 15 residues. Per germline, CDR1 LGHNA and CDR2 YSLEER. The J gene is TRBJ2-1, the V gene TRBV4-3, with 8 bases that match TRBD2. The sample consisted of unstimulated CD8+ T cells sorted from spleen or lymph node cells, taken before intestinal transplant. The receptor comes from a human donor who received an intestinal transplant. The CDR3 reads CASSQGAGGANEQFF. The CDR3 DNA is TGCGCCAGCAGCCAAGGCGCCGGGGGGGCAAATGAGCAGTTCTTC.